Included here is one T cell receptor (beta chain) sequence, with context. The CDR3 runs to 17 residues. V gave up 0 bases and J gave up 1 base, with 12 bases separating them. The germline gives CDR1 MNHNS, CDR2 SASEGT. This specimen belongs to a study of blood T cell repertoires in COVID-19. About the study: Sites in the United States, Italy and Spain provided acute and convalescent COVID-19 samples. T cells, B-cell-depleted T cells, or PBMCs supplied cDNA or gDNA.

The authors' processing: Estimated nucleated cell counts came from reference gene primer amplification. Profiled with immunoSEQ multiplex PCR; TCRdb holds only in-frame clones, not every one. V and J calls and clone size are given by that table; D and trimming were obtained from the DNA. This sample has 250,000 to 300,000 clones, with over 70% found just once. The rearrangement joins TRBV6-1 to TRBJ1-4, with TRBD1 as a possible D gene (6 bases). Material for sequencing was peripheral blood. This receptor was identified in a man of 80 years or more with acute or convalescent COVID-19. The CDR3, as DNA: TGTGCCAGCAGTGAAGCTTACAGGGCGCTAACTAATGAAAAACTGTTTTTT. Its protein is CASSEAYRALTNEKLFF.